The next 18 T cell receptor beta chains were all read from a single sample in a study of T cell responses to AZD1222 COVID-19 vaccine. TCRdb's copy holds only in-frame clones and misses some; the assay was immunoSEQ multiplex PCR. Of fewer than 180,000 clones in the sample, around 90% were seen once. The sample in question was peripheral blood, obtained 28 days after the second AZD1222 dose. The source of these receptors is an adult who received the AZD1222 COVID-19 vaccine.

The chain combines TRBV5-1 with TRBJ2-5; D unresolved. V was pared by 0 bases and J by 5 bases, with 17 bases between. The CDR3 runs 16 residues. Germline V gene lookup returns CDR1 SGHRS and CDR2 YFSETQ. DNA of the CDR3: TGCGCCAGCAGCTTGGCCCACGGTAGCTGGTCGGAGACCCAGTACTTC. Its translation: CASSLAHGSWSETQYF.

The chain joins TRBV3-1 (or the pseudogene TRBV3-2) to TRBJ2-3; TRBD2 aligns across 10 bases. The CDR3 runs to 15 residues. Germline values: CDR1 LGHDT, CDR2 YNNKEL (reference sequence). Losses at the gene ends were 6 bases for V and 4 bases for J; bases not matched to a gene: 7. For the CDR3, the DNA is TGTGCCAGCAGGGAATTAGCGGGAGGCTCAGATACGCAGTATTTT. The encoded protein is CASRELAGGSDTQYF.

The V call is TRBV4-2, the J call TRBJ2-3; TRBD2 agrees at 13 bases. The CDR3 totals 16 residues. Unmatched junction bases numbered 4, after V lost 0 bases and J lost 7 bases. Germline assignment: CDR1 LGHNA and CDR2 YNFKEQ. The CDR3 here is CASSQERLAGGYTQYF. The CDR3, as DNA: TGTGCCAGCAGCCAAGAACGACTAGCGGGAGGTTATACGCAGTATTTT.

The chain employs TRBV7-9 and TRBJ1-2; D unresolved. The germline V gene encodes CDR1 SEHNR and CDR2 FQNEAQ (reference sequence). Between the trimmed V and J ends, which lost 5 bases and 5 bases, there was a span of 9 bases. The CDR3 sequence is 12 residues long. CDR3 in amino acids: CASSKDDYGYTF. CDR3 in DNA: TGTGCCAGCAGCAAGGACGATTATGGCTACACCTTC.

V usage is TRBV27 and J usage is TRBJ1-1; tentatively, D is TRBD1 (6 bases). Trimming removed 6 bases at V and 11 bases at J, with 16 bases between. This CDR3 is built from 12 residues. CDR1 is MNHEY, CDR2 SMNVEV, per germline (reference sequence). This CDR3 reads CASRPITGKAFF. The DNA for the CDR3 is TGTGCCAGCAGACCGATCACAGGGAAGGCTTTCTTT.

The CDR3 here is CASSLDPSGNTIYF. CDR3 coding DNA: TGTGCCAGCAGCTTGGATCCCTCTGGAAACACCATATATTTT. V usage is TRBV5-4 and J usage is TRBJ1-3; D is ambiguous. CDR3 length equals 14 residues. The V gene's germline CDR1 is SGHNT and CDR2 YYREEE (reference sequence). V lost 0 bases and J lost 0, with 4 bases in between.

The genes are TRBV11-2 and TRBJ2-7; D not certain. Deletions cut 1 base from V and 4 bases from J, with 14 bases between. Germline V lookup: CDR1 SGHAT, CDR2 FQNNGV. The CDR3 length is 15 residues. For the CDR3, the DNA is TGTGCCAGCAGCTTAGCCCCCAACACCGAATACGAGCAGTACTTC. Translated, it gives CASSLAPNTEYEQYF.

The rearrangement joins TRBV5-4 to TRBJ2-7; possibly TRBD1 for D (6 bases). Between the trimmed V and J ends, which lost 6 bases and 2 bases, there was a span of 12 bases. The CDR3 totals 13 residues. The germline V gene has CDR1 SGHNT and CDR2 YYREEE (reference sequence). The CDR3 here is CASMRGNTYEQYF. The CDR3 DNA reads as TGTGCCAGCATGAGGGGGAATACCTACGAGCAGTACTTC. Looking up the rest from reference TRBV5-4 and TRBJ2-7 gives the full variable domain: ETGVTQSPTHLIKTRGQQVTLRCSSQSGHNTVSWYQQALGQGPQFIFQYYREEENGRGNFPPRFSGLQFPNYSSELNVNALELDDSALYLCASMRGNTYEQYFGPGTRLTVT.

CDR3 sequence (DNA): TGTGCCAGCAGCTTAAGGGACAGGAACACTGAAGCTTTCTTT. Encoded protein: CASSLRDRNTEAFF. The gene calls are TRBV5-8 and TRBJ1-1; 7 bases fit TRBD1. The trim removed 2 bases at V and 1 base at J, leaving 2 bases unmatched. CDR3 length: 14 amino acids. From germline, CDR1 is SGHTS and CDR2 YDEGEE.

Points on this clone: Other nucleotide sequences from this sample produce the same CDR3. The chain carries TRBV7-9 and TRBJ2-7; no reliable D call. The CDR3 has 12 amino acids. The V and J ends lost 1 base and 4 bases respectively, with 5 bases between them. The germline V gene has CDR1 SEHNR and CDR2 FQNEAQ (reference sequence). The CDR3 loop is CASSLENYEQYF. As DNA, the CDR3 is TGTGCCAGCAGCTTAGAAAATTACGAGCAGTACTTC.

This clone has only one observation. The gene calls are TRBV3-1 (or the pseudogene TRBV3-2) and TRBJ2-5, with D tentatively TRBD1 (6 bases). There are 15 residues in the CDR3. V dropped 4 bases and J dropped 4 bases, with 16 bases sitting between them. Per germline, CDR1 LGHDT and CDR2 YNNKEL (reference sequence). CDR3 amino acids: CASSLRPDSLETQYF. Written as DNA, the CDR3 is TGTGCCAGCAGCCTTCGGCCGGACAGTCTAGAGACCCAGTACTTC.

This rearrangement joins TRBV11-1 to TRBJ1-1; D might be TRBD1 (5 bases). V was shortened by 5 bases and J by 9 bases, with 19 bases between the two germline ends. The CDR3 loop spans 14 amino acids. In germline, CDR1 is SGHAT, CDR2 FQDESV (reference sequence). The CDR3, as DNA: TGTGCCAGCAGCCCCCCAGGGTCCACGAGTCAAGCTTTCTTT. It translates to CASSPPGSTSQAFF.

This clone is a singleton in its sample. The chain is built from TRBV2 and TRBJ2-1; D tentatively reads TRBD1 or TRBD2 (6 bases each). The CDR3 loop spans 13 amino acids. Germline lookup yields CDR1 SNHLY and CDR2 FYNNEI. V was cut by 7 bases and J by 7 bases, with 14 bases left in between. The CDR3 reads CASTGASWNEQFF. The DNA for the CDR3 is TGTGCCAGCACGGGGGCTAGCTGGAATGAGCAGTTCTTC.

The J gene is TRBJ2-1, the V gene TRBV11-3; 9 nucleotides match TRBD1. The V segment lost 5 bases and the J segment 6 bases; nucleotides outside the gene matches: 5. CDR1 is SGHNT and CDR2 is YENEEA in the germline V gene. The CDR3 consists of 14 residues. The CDR3 nucleotides read TGTGCCAGCAGCGCCAGGGACAGGGTCAATGAGCAGTTCTTC. It codes for CASSARDRVNEQFF. Combining the CDR3 with reference TRBV11-3 and TRBJ2-1 gives the whole variable domain EAGVVQSPRYKIIEKKQPVAFWCNPISGHNTLYWYLQNLGQGPELLIRYENEEAVDDSQLPKDRFSAERLKGVDSTLKIQPAELGDSAVYLCASSARDRVNEQFFGPGTRLTVL.

The chain recombines TRBV27 with TRBJ2-3, with D hard to call. V shed 3 bases and J shed 2 bases, with 9 bases lying between them. The CDR3 runs 14 residues. CDR1 is MNHEY, CDR2 SMNVEV, per germline (reference sequence). The CDR3 region has the DNA TGTGCCAGCAGTTTTCGCGGACCCACAGATACGCAGTATTTT. Encoded protein: CASSFRGPTDTQYF.

This chain connects TRBV2 to TRBJ2-7; possibly TRBD2 for D (6 bases). The V end lost 7 bases, the J end lost 2 bases, and 15 bases lay between the germline ends. Germline V CDR1 and CDR2: SNHLY, FYNNEI. This CDR3 contains 14 residues. As DNA, the CDR3 is TGTGCCAGCATAAGGGACTCAGGCCCCTACGAGCAGTACTTC. Protein: CASIRDSGPYEQYF.

The chain combines TRBV11-3 with TRBJ2-7, with TRBD1 as a possible D gene (6 bases). The germline V gene has CDR1 SGHNT and CDR2 YENEEA. Trimming cost V 0 bases and J 3 bases, with 6 bases left between them. This CDR3 contains 13 residues. The CDR3 DNA follows: TGTGCCAGCAGCTTAGAACAGGGCTACGAGCAGTACTTC. Translated: CASSLEQGYEQYF.

This chain joins TRBV3-1 (or the pseudogene TRBV3-2) and TRBJ1-2, with unresolved D. CDR1 is LGHDT, CDR2 YNNKEL, per germline (reference sequence). Trimming removed 0 bases from V and 4 bases from J, with 9 bases in between. The CDR3 has 14 amino acids. The CDR3 loop is CASSQELERYGYTF. In DNA, the CDR3 is TGTGCCAGCAGCCAAGAGCTGGAACGCTATGGCTACACCTTC.